Below, 12 T cell receptor beta chains from the same sample are listed, as sequenced in a study of T-cell memory formation after mild COVID-19 (dated by TCRdb to about 2021). Libraries were built with 5' RACE. The listed sequencing device is Illumina NovaSeq 6000. TCRdb cleaned the public reads at Q25 with fastp, built clones with MiXCR and kept in-frame beta chains. Rows merge per CDR3 protein into single entries with the most common DNA and genes. This sample comprises around 150,000 distinct CDR3 sequences, roughly 10% of them detected only once. The leading ten clones occupy more than 3.5% of the sample. Sequenced: PBMCs or a T cell subset sorted from them (not recorded which). The receptors come from a man aged 18-30 years who had mild COVID-19 (a few samples of this study predate the infection). The sample titles of this study are shuffled in the database, so cell type and time point are left out; the donor was told from shared clones.

This clonotype has a handful of counts. V and J are TRBV5-8 and TRBJ1-5; no reliable D call. The CDR3 runs 12 residues. Germline V gene data show CDR1 as SGHTS and CDR2 as YDEGEE. V shed 6 bases and J shed 10 bases, with 14 bases lying between them. CDR3 residues: CASKARAYPQHF. CDR3 nucleotide sequence: TGTGCCAGCAAGGCAAGAGCCTACCCCCAGCATTTT.

V gene TRBV28 combines with J gene TRBJ1-5; tentatively, D is TRBD1 (6 bases). The V and J ends lost 6 bases and 4 bases respectively, with 16 bases between them. The CDR3 runs to 15 residues. Germline assignment: CDR1 MDHEN and CDR2 SYDVKM. Written as DNA, the CDR3 is TGTGCCAGCAGCCCTGACAGGCGCCATAATCAGCCCCAGCATTTT. It encodes CASSPDRRHNQPQHF.

This clonotype was counted between two and nine times. This sequence joins TRBV11-2 and TRBJ2-1, with 15 nucleotides matching TRBD2. CDR1 SGHAT and CDR2 FQNNGV come from the germline V gene. This CDR3 is 17 amino acids long. V gave up 4 bases and J gave up 3 bases; unmatched junction bases: 4. Here the CDR3 DNA reads TGTGCCAGCAGCTCCGGGACTAGCGGGGGGTTCTACAATGAGCAGTTCTTC. It specifies CASSSGTSGGFYNEQFF.

The chain recombines TRBV20-1 with TRBJ2-1; TRBD2 is a possible D gene (7 bases). V gave up 6 bases and J gave up 7 bases, with 13 bases separating them. The CDR3 runs 12 residues. Germline V CDR1 and CDR2: DFQATT, SNEGSKA (reference sequence). The DNA for the CDR3 is TGCAGTGCGGCGGGGGCGAGAAATGAGCAGTTCTTC. Translation: CSAAGARNEQFF.

This clonotype was observed at least ten times. This chain links TRBV6-5 with TRBJ1-2; D unresolved. This CDR3 has 13 residues. Trimming pared 8 bases from V and 3 bases from J, leaving 13 bases between. The V gene's germline CDR1 is MNHEY and CDR2 SVGAGI. The CDR3 reads CASSRFGDYGYTF. As DNA, the CDR3 is TGTGCCAGCTCCAGGTTCGGGGACTATGGCTACACCTTC.

This clonotype was counted only a few times. The J gene is TRBJ2-5, the V gene TRBV7-2, with 8 bases aligning to TRBD2. From germline, CDR1 is SGHTA and CDR2 FQGNSA. Trimming removed 3 bases from V and 7 bases from J; junction bases left unmatched: 10. The CDR3 spans 15 residues. The CDR3 DNA sequence: TGTGCCAGCAGCTTCTCGAGCGGGGGCTCGGGGACCCAGTACTTC. Its translation: CASSFSSGGSGTQYF.

CDR3 coding DNA: TGTGCCAATCCTAGCGGGGGAGACACCGGGGAGCTGTTTTTT. Amino acids: CANPSGGDTGELFF. The rearrangement uses TRBV7-3 and TRBJ2-2; 10 nucleotides line up with TRBD2. Germline loops: CDR1 SGHTA, CDR2 FQGTGA. The junction had 5 bases not matched to a gene; V was cut back by 10 bases and J by 3 bases. The CDR3 is 14 residues long.

The chain is built from TRBV5-6 and TRBJ2-5; the D is unclear. This CDR3 is built from 13 residues. Germline V gives CDR1 SGHDT, CDR2 YYEEEE. With 6 bases removed from V and 2 bases from J, the gap between germline ends came to 11 bases. The CDR3 coding sequence is TGTGCCAGCAACGTCGTCGGTCAAGAGACCCAGTACTTC. Translating gives CASNVVGQETQYF.

This chain uses TRBV15 with TRBJ2-1; a weak D match, TRBD2 (7 bases). The V gene lost 3 bases and the J gene lost 9 bases, with 18 bases spanning the gap. Germline CDR1 is LNHNV and CDR2 is YYDKDF (reference sequence). The CDR3 covers 15 residues. The CDR3 spells CATSSLGGPVGEQFF. The CDR3 DNA reads TGTGCCACCAGCAGTCTGGGGGGGCCGGTCGGTGAGCAGTTCTTC.

The chain uses TRBV20-1 and TRBJ1-5; 8 bases are a match to TRBD1. Germline lookup yields CDR1 DFQATT and CDR2 SNEGSKA (reference sequence). J gave up 0 bases and V 7 bases, and 5 bases lay outside the gene matches. There are 14 residues in the CDR3. The CDR3 here is CSVRTGYSNQPQHF. In DNA, the CDR3 is TGCAGTGTCAGGACAGGGTATAGCAATCAGCCCCAGCATTTT.

The rearrangement joins TRBV12-3 or TRBV12-4 to TRBJ1-3; tentatively, D is TRBD1 (6 bases). The CDR3 spans 13 residues. V lost 6 bases and J 8 bases, leaving 14 bases between the germline ends. CDR3 in amino acids: CASSPDGGHTIYF. DNA for the CDR3: TGTGCCAGCAGCCCAGATGGGGGGCACACCATATATTTT.

The table lists this clonotype with many counts. The genes are TRBV10-1 and TRBJ2-1, with a possible D match to TRBD2 (5 bases). There are 17 residues in the CDR3. Trimming cost V 6 bases and J 5 bases, with 23 bases left between them. Looked up from germline, CDR1 is WNHNN and CDR2 is SYGVQD (reference sequence). CDR3 residues: CASSPTRGSALNNEQFF. The CDR3 DNA sequence: TGCGCCAGCAGCCCGACCCGAGGGAGCGCTTTGAACAATGAGCAGTTCTTC.